The 20 T cell receptor beta chains listed next were all sequenced from one sample in a study of Graves' ophthalmopathy and Graves' hyperthyroidism (dated by TCRdb to 2017 to 2018). This sample was sequenced with an Illumina HiSeq 2000. For repertoire sequencing, the TCR beta CDR3 regions were amplified from RNA transcripts. The first round of RT-PCR was done with HTBI primers and the Qiagen OneStep RT-PCR kit, and was followed by a second round of multiplex PCR, then size selection and purification. Through fastp at Q25 and MiXCR, TCRdb rebuilt clones from the public reads, retaining in-frame beta chains. A single entry per CDR3 protein holds the most common genes and DNA from its merged rows. The sample table records fewer than 350,000 distinct CDR3 sequences; about a sixth of these occur just once. The ten largest make up 10% to 15% of the sample. The sequenced material came from peripheral blood. These receptors originate from an adult man with Graves' ophthalmopathy.

This clonotype was seen many times. This chain uses TRBV27 with TRBJ2-1; tentative D call: TRBD2 (6 bases). The V end was cut by 5 bases, the J end by 7 bases, with 9 bases between. Germline V CDR1 and CDR2: MNHEY, SMNVEV (reference sequence). This CDR3 has 12 amino acids. CDR3 sequence: CASSVAGNEQFF. CDR3 coding DNA: TGTGCCAGCAGTGTTGCGGGGAATGAGCAGTTCTTC.

There are many counts of this clonotype. V usage is TRBV4-1 and J usage is TRBJ2-2; perhaps TRBD1 as D (6 bases). CDR1 is MGHRA and CDR2 is YSYEKL in the germline V gene. V dropped 2 bases and J dropped 4 bases, with 11 bases sitting between them. This CDR3 contains 15 residues. The CDR3 DNA is TGCGCCAGCAGCCAATTTGTCAGGGGCACCGGGGAGCTGTTTTTT. Protein sequence: CASSQFVRGTGELFF.

This clonotype was counted at least ten times. The rearrangement joins TRBV3-1 to TRBJ2-7; weak D call: TRBD2 (5 bases). V was cut by 8 bases and J by 2 bases, with 13 bases left in between. CDR3 length: 13 amino acids. Germline V gene lookup returns CDR1 LGHDT and CDR2 YNNKEL (reference sequence). The CDR3 DNA sequence: TGTGCCAGCGGGCCGGGGATTACCTACGAGCAGTACTTC. It encodes CASGPGITYEQYF.

This clonotype occurred many times. J is TRBJ1-5 and V is TRBV5-4; D perhaps matches TRBD1 (5 bases). V was clipped by 3 bases and J by 7 bases, with 14 bases between them. Per germline, CDR1 SGHNT and CDR2 YYREEE (reference sequence). This CDR3 contains 14 residues. CDR3 nucleotides: TGTGCCAGCAGCTCAGACACGAGGGGCCAGCCCCAGCATTTT. This codes for CASSSDTRGQPQHF.

This clonotype was recorded at least ten times. The chain uses TRBV2 and TRBJ2-7; no clear D. The CDR3 length is 12 residues. Between the trimmed V and J ends, which lost 5 bases and 4 bases, there was a span of 9 bases. Germline CDR1 is SNHLY and CDR2 is FYNNEI. CDR3 loop: CASSYDYYEQYF. CDR3 nucleotides: TGTGCCAGCAGTTATGATTATTACGAGCAGTACTTC.

This clonotype was counted many times. This CDR3 reads CASSSGVSGNTIYF. CDR3 nucleotide sequence: TGTGCCAGCAGCTCAGGGGTGTCTGGAAACACCATATATTTT. V usage is TRBV6-2 or TRBV6-3 and J usage is TRBJ1-3; the D gene is possibly TRBD1 (6 bases). Germline CDR1 is MNHEY and CDR2 is SVGEGT. V was trimmed by 6 bases and J by 1 base, leaving 10 bases between them. This CDR3 is built from 14 residues.

The V call is TRBV7-8, the J call TRBJ1-5; a weak D match, TRBD1 (6 bases). Germline CDR1 reads SGHVS; CDR2 reads FQNEAQ. This CDR3 region has 16 residues. Trimming left V 5 bases short and J 5 bases short, with 19 bases between. CDR3 nucleotides: TGTGCCAGCAGCGCTGGGGGCTGGGTTTCCTATCAGCCCCAGCATTTT. Protein product: CASSAGGWVSYQPQHF.

This clonotype was picked up many times. The chain employs TRBV15 and TRBJ2-2; possible D gene TRBD2, 7 bases. Germline V gene data show CDR1 as LNHNV and CDR2 as YYDKDF (reference sequence). V was clipped by 3 bases and J by 7 bases, with 18 bases between them. This CDR3 spans 16 amino acids. The CDR3 spells CATSRVWGGAIGELFF. Here the CDR3 DNA reads TGTGCCACCAGCAGGGTCTGGGGGGGGGCCATCGGGGAGCTGTTTTTT.

This clonotype was seen repeatedly, ten times or more. V is TRBV7-3 and J is TRBJ2-2; unclear D gene. Between the trimmed V and J ends, which lost 4 bases and 1 base, there was a span of 10 bases. The V gene's germline CDR1 is SGHTA and CDR2 FQGTGA. The CDR3 length is 15 residues. The CDR3 here is CASSSNPGNTGELFF. CDR3 DNA: TGTGCCAGCAGCTCAAACCCAGGGAACACCGGGGAGCTGTTTTTT.

The V call is TRBV7-2, the J call TRBJ2-5; TRBD2 agrees at 12 bases. The CDR3 is 15 residues long. J was trimmed by 5 bases and V by 10 bases; bases with no gene match: 11. CDR1 and CDR2 (germline): SGHTA, FQGNSA. The CDR3 region is CATSDPLAGGETQYF. The CDR3, as DNA: TGTGCCACCAGTGATCCCCTAGCGGGAGGGGAGACCCAGTACTTC.

V and J are TRBV6-2 or TRBV6-3 and TRBJ2-7; D uncertain. CDR1 and CDR2 (germline): MNHEY, SVGEGT. Trimming shortened V by 7 bases and J by 0 bases, and 7 bases separated the two germline ends. There are 12 residues in the CDR3. Here the CDR3 DNA reads TGTGCCAGCAAGGTCAGCTCCTACGAGCAGTACTTC. This sequence encodes CASKVSSYEQYF.

This chain connects TRBV4-1 to TRBJ2-7; D may correspond to TRBD1 or TRBD2 (5 bases each). Germline CDR1 reads MGHRA; CDR2 reads YSYEKL. The V and J ends lost 0 bases and 5 bases respectively, with 17 bases between them. The CDR3 covers 16 residues. The CDR3 DNA sequence: TGCGCCAGCAGCCAAGATGAGACCCGAGGGGCCCACGAGCAGTACTTC. The encoded protein is CASSQDETRGAHEQYF.

This rearrangement joins TRBV2 to TRBJ1-1; possible D gene TRBD1, 5 bases. Germline CDR1 SNHLY, CDR2 FYNNEI. Trimming removed 2 bases from V and 11 bases from J, with 18 bases in between. The CDR3 is 14 residues long. CDR3 sequence (DNA): TGTGCCAGCAGTGAACACGACAGCAGGCCGTCGGCTTTCTTT. Translating gives CASSEHDSRPSAFF.

There are many counts of this clonotype. CDR3 in amino acids: CATTLSSGANVLTF. CDR3 DNA sequence: TGTGCCACTACCCTAAGCTCTGGGGCCAACGTCCTGACTTTC. J is TRBJ2-6 and V is TRBV19, with D unclear. The CDR3 runs to 14 residues. V was trimmed by 10 bases and J by 0 bases, leaving 10 bases between them. Per germline, CDR1 LNHDA and CDR2 SQIVND (reference sequence).

This sequence joins TRBV12-3 or TRBV12-4 and TRBJ1-2; D gene unclear. CDR3 size: 13 residues. V lost 6 bases, J lost 4 bases, and 12 bases lay in between. The CDR3 bases are TGTGCCAGCAGCCCCAGCAGAATCTATGGCTACACCTTC. This gives the protein CASSPSRIYGYTF.

At least ten counts were recorded for this clonotype. The gene calls are TRBV30 and TRBJ2-7, with TRBD2 identical over 10 bases. V lost 3 bases to trimming and J lost 1 base; unmatched junction nucleotides: 6. Germline assignment: CDR1 GTSNPN and CDR2 SVGIG (reference sequence). The CDR3 is made up of 15 amino acids. Here the CDR3 DNA reads TGTGCCTGGAGCCAAGAAGCGGGGGGGTCCTACGAGCAGTACTTC. Amino acids: CAWSQEAGGSYEQYF.

This clonotype was found many times. The V call is TRBV2, the J call TRBJ1-6; D gene unclear. This CDR3 spans 11 amino acids. Trimming removed 5 bases at V and 7 bases at J, with 3 bases between. Germline V gene lookup returns CDR1 SNHLY and CDR2 FYNNEI. The CDR3 loop reads CASSSNSPLHF. Here the CDR3 DNA reads TGTGCCAGCAGTTCCAATTCACCCCTCCACTTT.

This clonotype was seen ten or more times. The rearrangement links TRBV30 to TRBJ2-6; no clear D. The length of the CDR3 is 16 residues. V gave up 2 bases and J gave up 1 base, with 12 bases separating them. From germline, CDR1 is GTSNPN and CDR2 SVGIG (reference sequence). CDR3 amino acids: CAWSPLTHSGANVLTF. CDR3 DNA: TGTGCCTGGAGTCCCTTGACTCATTCTGGGGCCAACGTCCTGACTTTC.

This rearrangement joins TRBV28 to TRBJ1-5, with D tentatively TRBD1 (5 bases). CDR1 is MDHEN, CDR2 SYDVKM, per germline. Trimming took 6 bases from V and 2 from J, leaving 14 bases between them. The CDR3 is 15 amino acids. The chain's CDR3 is CASSPQTAGNQPQHF. The CDR3 coding sequence is TGTGCCAGCAGCCCTCAGACAGCGGGCAATCAGCCCCAGCATTTT. Filled out from reference TRBV28 and TRBJ1-5, the complete variable domain reads DVKVTQSSRYLVKRTGEKVFLECVQDMDHENMFWYRQDPGLGLRLIYFSYDVKMKEKGDIPEGYSVSREKKERFSLILESASTNQTSMYLCASSPQTAGNQPQHFGDGTRLSIL.

This clonotype was detected many times. The rearrangement links TRBV6-5 to TRBJ1-1; D is unclear. The germline gives CDR1 MNHEY, CDR2 SVGAGI. The CDR3 totals 11 residues. V lost 2 bases to trimming and J lost 7 bases, with 5 bases between them. Written as DNA, the CDR3 is TGTGCCAGCAGTTACGGATATGAAGCTTTCTTT. Translation gives CASSYGYEAFF.